This record covers a single T cell receptor beta chain. This may stem from a read error, because a much larger clone lies one nucleotide away. Arm-PCR of CDR3 regions with iRepertoire HTBI primers generated TCR beta libraries. A single record per CDR3 protein comes from TCRdb applying MiXCR to the multiplex PCR reads. Altogether about 400,000 distinct CDR3 sequences are present, roughly 15% being singletons, with the ten largest covering about 8%. The time point: newly diagnosed GD, antithyroid drugs for less than 3 months. Making the TCR library involved RNA that had been extracted from PBMCs. The source of the sample is a study of regulatory T cells in long-lasting Graves disease. Germline lookup yields CDR1 SGHDN and CDR2 FVKESK. This CDR3 region has 15 residues. The V segment lost 4 bases and the J segment 1 base; nucleotides outside the gene matches: 3. These data also featured in a second study, about T cells in Graves' hyperthyroidism and ophthalmopathy.

The sample in question was peripheral blood mononuclear cells (PBMCs), obtained at new diagnosis, from a patient treated with antithyroid drugs. This chain links TRBV14 with TRBJ2-3, with 9 bases matching TRBD2. This receptor was obtained from a woman between 40 and 55 years old with Graves disease. The DNA of the CDR3 is TGTGCCAGCAGCCGTGGCGGGAGGGGCACAGATACGCAGTATTTT. Translation gives CASSRGGRGTDTQYF.